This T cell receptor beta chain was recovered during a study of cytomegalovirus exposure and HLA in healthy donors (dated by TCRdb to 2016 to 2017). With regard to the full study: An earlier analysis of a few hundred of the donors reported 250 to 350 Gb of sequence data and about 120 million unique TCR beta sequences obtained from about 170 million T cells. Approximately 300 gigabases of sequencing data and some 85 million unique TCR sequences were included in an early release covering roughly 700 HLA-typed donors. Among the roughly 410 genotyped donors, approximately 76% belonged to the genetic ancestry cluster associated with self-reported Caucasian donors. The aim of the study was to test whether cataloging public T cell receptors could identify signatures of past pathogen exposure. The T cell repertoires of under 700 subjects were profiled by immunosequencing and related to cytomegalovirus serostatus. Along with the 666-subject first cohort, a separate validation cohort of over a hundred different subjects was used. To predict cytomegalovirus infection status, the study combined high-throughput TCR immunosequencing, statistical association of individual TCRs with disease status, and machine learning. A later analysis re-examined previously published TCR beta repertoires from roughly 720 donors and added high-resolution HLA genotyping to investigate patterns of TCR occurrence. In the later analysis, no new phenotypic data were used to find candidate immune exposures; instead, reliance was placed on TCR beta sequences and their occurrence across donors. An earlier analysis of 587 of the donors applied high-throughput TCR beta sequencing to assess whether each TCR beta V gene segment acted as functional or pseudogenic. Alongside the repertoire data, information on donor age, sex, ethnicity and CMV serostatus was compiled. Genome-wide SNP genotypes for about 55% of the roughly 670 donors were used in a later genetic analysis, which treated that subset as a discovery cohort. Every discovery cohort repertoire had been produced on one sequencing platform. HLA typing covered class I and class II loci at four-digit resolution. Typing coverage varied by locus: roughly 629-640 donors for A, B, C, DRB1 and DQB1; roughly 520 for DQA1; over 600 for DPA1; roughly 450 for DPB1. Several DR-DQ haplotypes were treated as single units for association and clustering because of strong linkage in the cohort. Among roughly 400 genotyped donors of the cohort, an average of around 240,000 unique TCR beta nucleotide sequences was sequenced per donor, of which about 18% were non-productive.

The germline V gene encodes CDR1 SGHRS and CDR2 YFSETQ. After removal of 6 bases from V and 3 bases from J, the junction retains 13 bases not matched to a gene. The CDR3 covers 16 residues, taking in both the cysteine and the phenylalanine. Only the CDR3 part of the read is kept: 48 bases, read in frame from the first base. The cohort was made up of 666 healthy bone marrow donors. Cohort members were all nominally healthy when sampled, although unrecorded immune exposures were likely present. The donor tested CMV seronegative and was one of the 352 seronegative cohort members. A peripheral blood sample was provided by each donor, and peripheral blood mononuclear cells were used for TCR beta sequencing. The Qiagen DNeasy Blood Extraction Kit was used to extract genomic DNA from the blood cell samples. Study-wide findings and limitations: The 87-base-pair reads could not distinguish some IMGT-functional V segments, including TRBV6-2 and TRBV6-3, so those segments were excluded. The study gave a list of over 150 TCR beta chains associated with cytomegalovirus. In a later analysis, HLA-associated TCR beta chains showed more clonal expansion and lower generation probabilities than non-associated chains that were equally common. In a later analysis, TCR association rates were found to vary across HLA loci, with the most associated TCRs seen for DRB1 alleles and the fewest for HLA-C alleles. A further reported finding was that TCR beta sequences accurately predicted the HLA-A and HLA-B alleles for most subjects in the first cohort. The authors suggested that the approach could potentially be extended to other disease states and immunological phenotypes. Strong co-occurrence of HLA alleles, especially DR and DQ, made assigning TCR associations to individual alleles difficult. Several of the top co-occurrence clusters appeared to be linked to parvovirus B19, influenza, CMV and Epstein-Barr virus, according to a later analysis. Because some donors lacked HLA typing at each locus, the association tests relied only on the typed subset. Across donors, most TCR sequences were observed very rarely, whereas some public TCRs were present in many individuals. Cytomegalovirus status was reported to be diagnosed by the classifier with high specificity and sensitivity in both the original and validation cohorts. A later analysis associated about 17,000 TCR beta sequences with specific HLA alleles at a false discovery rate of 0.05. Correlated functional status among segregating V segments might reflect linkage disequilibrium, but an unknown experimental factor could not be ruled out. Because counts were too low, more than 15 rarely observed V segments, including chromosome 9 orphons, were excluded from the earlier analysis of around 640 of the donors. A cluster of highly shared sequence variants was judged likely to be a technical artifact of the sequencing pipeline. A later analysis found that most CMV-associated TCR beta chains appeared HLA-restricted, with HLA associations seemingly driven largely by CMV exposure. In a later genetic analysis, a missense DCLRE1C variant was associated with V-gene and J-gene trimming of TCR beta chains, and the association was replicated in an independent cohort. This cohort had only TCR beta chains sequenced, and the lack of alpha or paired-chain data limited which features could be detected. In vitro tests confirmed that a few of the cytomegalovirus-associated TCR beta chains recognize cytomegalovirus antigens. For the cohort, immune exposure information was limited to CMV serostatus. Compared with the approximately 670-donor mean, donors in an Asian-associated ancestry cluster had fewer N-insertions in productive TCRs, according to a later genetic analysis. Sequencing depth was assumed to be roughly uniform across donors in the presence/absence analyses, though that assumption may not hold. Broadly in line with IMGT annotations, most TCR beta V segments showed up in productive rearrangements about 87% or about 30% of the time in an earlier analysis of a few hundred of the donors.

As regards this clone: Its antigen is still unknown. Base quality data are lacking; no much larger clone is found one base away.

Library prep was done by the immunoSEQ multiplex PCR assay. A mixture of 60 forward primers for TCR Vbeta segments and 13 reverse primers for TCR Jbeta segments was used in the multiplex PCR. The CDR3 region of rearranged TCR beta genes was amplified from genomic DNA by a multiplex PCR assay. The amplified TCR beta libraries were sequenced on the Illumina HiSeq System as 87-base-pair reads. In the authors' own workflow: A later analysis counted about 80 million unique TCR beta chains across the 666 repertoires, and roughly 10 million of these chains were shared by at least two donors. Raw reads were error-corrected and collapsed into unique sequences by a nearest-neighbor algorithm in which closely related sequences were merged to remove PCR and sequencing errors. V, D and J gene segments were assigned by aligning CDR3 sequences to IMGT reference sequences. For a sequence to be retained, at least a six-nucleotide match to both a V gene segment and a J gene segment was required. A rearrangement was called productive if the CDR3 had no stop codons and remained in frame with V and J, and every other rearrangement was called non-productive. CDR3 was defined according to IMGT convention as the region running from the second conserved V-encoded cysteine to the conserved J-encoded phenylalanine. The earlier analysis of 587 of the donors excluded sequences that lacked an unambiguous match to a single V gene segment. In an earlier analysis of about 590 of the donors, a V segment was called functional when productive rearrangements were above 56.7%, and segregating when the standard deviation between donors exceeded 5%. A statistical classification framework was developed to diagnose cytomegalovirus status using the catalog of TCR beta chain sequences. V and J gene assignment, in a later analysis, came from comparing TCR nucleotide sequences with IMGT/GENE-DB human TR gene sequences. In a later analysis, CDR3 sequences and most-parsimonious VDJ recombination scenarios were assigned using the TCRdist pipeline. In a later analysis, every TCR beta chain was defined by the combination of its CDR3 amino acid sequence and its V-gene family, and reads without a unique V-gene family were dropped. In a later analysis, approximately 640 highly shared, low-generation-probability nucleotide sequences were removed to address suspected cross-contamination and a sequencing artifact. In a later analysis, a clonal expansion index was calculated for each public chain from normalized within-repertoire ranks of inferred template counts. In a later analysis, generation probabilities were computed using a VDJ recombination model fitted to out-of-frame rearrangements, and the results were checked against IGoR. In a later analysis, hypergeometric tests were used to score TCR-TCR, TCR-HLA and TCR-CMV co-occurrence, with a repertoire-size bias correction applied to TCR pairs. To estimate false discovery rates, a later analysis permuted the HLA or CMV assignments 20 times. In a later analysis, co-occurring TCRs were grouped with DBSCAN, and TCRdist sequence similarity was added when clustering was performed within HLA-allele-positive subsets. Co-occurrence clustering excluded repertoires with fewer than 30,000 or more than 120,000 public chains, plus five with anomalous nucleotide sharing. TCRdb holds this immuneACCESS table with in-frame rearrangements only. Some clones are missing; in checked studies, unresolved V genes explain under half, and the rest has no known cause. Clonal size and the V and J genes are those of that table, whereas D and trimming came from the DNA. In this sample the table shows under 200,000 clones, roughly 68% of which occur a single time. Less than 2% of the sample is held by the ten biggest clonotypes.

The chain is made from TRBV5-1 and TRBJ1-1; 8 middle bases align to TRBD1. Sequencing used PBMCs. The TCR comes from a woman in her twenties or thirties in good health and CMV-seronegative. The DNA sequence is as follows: TGCGCCAGCAAGCACGGAGGACAGGGTTTCGACACTGAAGCTTTCTTT. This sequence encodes CASKHGGQGFDTEAFF.